The 4 T cell receptor beta chains below all came from one sample that was sequenced in a study of OX40 agonist ivuxolimab in advanced cancers. The repertoire was sequenced with immunoSEQ multiplex PCR; TCRdb's copy has only in-frame clones and lacks some. Here the sample spans some 87,000 clones, approximately 91% being singletons. The starting material was CD4+ or CD8+ T cells sorted from blood, obtained in a trial of the OX40 agonist ivuxolimab. These receptors were obtained from an adult with an advanced solid tumor such as melanoma, head and neck, liver or kidney cancer.

The chain recombines TRBV5-1 with TRBJ2-7, with D tentatively TRBD1 (6 bases). Germline CDR1 SGHRS, CDR2 YFSETQ. The CDR3 has 12 amino acids. Trimming removed 0 bases from V and 8 bases from J, with 9 bases in between. For the CDR3, the DNA is TGCGCCAGCAGCTTGGAGACAGGCAAGCAGTACTTC. Amino acid sequence: CASSLETGKQYF. The full variable domain, with the rest looked up from reference TRBV5-1 and TRBJ2-7, is KAGVTQTPRYLIKTRGQQVTLSCSPISGHRSVSWYQQTPGQGLQFLFEYFSETQRNKGNFPGRFSGRQFSNSRSEMNVSTLELGDSALYLCASSLETGKQYFGPGTRLTVT.

This clone was observed a handful of times. V is TRBV30 and J is TRBJ1-1; a possible D gene is TRBD1 (6 bases). The CDR3 length is 13 residues. Trimming took off 0 bases at V and 1 base at J, with 6 bases between the two ends. Germline loops: CDR1 GTSNPN, CDR2 SVGIG (reference sequence). Here the CDR3 reads CAWSVRGNTEAFF. The CDR3 coding sequence is TGTGCCTGGAGTGTCAGGGGGAACACTGAAGCTTTCTTT. The full variable domain, its missing parts supplied by reference TRBV30 and TRBJ1-1, is SQTIHQWPATLVQPVGSPLSLECTVEGTSNPNLYWYRQAAGRGLQLLFYSVGIGQISSEVPQNLSASRPQDRQFILSSKKLLLSDSGFYLCAWSVRGNTEAFFGQGTRLTVV.

The chain employs TRBV4-1 and TRBJ2-3; D gene unclear. Germline assignment: CDR1 MGHRA and CDR2 YSYEKL. Trimming pared 2 bases from V and 4 bases from J, leaving 13 bases between. This CDR3 is built from 15 residues. In nucleotides, the CDR3 is TGCGCCAGCAGCCAAAGTCCGGCTTACTCAGATACGCAGTATTTT. It codes for CASSQSPAYSDTQYF.

The rearrangement uses TRBV29-1 and TRBJ1-6, with D perhaps matching TRBD1 (5 bases). Germline loops: CDR1 SQVTM, CDR2 ANQGSEA. V shed 6 bases and J shed 5 bases, with 8 bases lying between them. The CDR3 runs 12 residues. DNA of the CDR3: TGCAGCGTCAAGGGGAATAATTCACCCCTCCACTTT. This translates into CSVKGNNSPLHF.